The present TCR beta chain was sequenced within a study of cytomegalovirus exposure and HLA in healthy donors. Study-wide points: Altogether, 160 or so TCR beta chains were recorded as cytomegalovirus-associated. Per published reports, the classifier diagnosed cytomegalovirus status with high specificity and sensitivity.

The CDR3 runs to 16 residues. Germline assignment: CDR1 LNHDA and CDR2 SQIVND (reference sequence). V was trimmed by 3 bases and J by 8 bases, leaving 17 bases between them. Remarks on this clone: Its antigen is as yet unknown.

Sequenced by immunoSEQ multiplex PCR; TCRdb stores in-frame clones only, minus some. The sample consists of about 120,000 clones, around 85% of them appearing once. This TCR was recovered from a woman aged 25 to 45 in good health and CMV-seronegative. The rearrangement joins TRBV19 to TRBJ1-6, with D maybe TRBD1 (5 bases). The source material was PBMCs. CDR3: CASSIAGPGWDSPLHF. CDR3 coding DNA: TGTGCCAGTAGTATCGCGGGACCGGGTTGGGATTCACCCCTCCACTTT. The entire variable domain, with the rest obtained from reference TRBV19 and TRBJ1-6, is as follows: DGGITQSPKYLFRKEGQNVTLSCEQNLNHDAMYWYRQDPGQGLRLIYYSQIVNDFQKGDIAEGYSVSREKKESFPLTVTSAQKNPTAFYLCASSIAGPGWDSPLHFGNGTRLTVT.